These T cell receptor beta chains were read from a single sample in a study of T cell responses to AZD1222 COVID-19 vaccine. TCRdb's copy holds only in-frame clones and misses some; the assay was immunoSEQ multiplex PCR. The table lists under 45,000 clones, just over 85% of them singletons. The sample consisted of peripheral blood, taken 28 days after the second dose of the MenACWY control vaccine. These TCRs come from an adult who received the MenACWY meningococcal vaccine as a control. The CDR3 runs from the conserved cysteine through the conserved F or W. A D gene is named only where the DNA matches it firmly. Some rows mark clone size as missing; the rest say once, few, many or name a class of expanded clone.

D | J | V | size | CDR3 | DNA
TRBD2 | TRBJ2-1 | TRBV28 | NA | CASSFWLAGAGEQFF | TGTGCCAGCAGTTTTTGGCTAGCGGGAGCCGGTGAGCAGTTCTTC
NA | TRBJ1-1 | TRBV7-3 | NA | CASSYSRDTEAFF | TGTGCCAGCAGCTACTCCAGGGACACTGAAGCTTTCTTT
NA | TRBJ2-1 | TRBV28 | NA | CASSDLGGEQFF | TGTGCCAGCAGTGACCTGGGAGGTGAGCAGTTCTTC
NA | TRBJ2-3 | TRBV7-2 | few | CASSLGTYGTDTQYF | TGTGCCAGCAGCTTAGGCACCTACGGCACAGATACGCAGTATTTT
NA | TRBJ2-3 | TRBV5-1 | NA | CASSLVGGTSTDTQYF | TGCGCCAGCAGCTTAGTCGGCGGGACTAGCACAGATACGCAGTATTTT
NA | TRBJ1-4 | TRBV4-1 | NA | CASSLRGATTNEKLFF | TGCGCCAGCAGCCTCCGGGGGGCAACAACTAATGAAAAACTGTTTTTT
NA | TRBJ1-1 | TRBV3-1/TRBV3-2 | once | CASSPYLDMNTEAFF | TGTGCCAGCAGCCCTTACCTAGACATGAACACTGAAGCTTTCTTT
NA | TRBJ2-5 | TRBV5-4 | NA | CASSLIGKETQYF | TGTGCCAGCAGCTTAATCGGAAAAGAGACCCAGTACTTC
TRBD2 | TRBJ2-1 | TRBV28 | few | CASSLKGTSGYNEQFF | TGTGCCAGCAGTTTAAAAGGGACTAGCGGTTACAATGAGCAGTTCTTC
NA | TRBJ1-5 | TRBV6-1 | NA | CASSELLTRNQPQHF | TGTGCCAGCAGTGAACTTCTTACGAGGAATCAGCCCCAGCATTTT
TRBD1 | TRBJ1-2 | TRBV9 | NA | CASSVNLSGGQGGGYTF | TGTGCCAGCAGCGTCAACTTATCTGGGGGACAGGGGGGTGGCTACACCTTC
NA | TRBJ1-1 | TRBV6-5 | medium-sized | CASWRQGATEAFF | TGTGCCAGCTGGAGGCAGGGCGCAACTGAAGCTTTCTTT
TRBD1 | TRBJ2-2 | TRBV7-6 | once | CASSSTRDRANTGELFF | TGTGCCAGCAGCTCGACACGGGACAGGGCGAACACCGGGGAGCTGTTTTTT
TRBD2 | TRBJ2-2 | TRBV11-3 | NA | CASSLELAGATGELFF | TGTGCCAGCAGCTTAGAACTAGCGGGAGCCACCGGGGAGCTGTTTTTT
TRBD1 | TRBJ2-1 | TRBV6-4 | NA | CASSDWRTGDHNEQFF | TGTGCCAGCAGTGACTGGAGAACAGGGGACCACAATGAGCAGTTCTTC
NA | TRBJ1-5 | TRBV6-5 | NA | CASTPGPNDQPQHF | TGTGCCAGCACCCCGGGACCCAATGATCAGCCCCAGCATTTT
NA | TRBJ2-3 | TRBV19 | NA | CASRQIPDTQYF | TGTGCCAGTAGACAGATTCCGGATACGCAGTATTTT
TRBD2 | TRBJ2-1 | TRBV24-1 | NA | CATSASGSTNEQFF | TGTGCCACCAGTGCTAGCGGGAGTACCAATGAGCAGTTCTTC
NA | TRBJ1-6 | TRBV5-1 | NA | CASSLADPYNSPLHF | TGCGCCAGCAGCTTGGCTGATCCTTATAATTCACCCCTCCACTTT
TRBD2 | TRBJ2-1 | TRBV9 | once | CASSAFSGRPHNEQFF | TGTGCCAGCAGCGCCTTTAGCGGGAGGCCCCACAATGAGCAGTTCTTC
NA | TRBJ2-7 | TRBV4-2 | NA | CASSQAESSYEQYF | TGTGCCAGCAGCCAGGCGGAGAGCTCCTACGAGCAGTACTTC
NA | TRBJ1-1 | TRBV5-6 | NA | CASSKDQGMNTEAFF | TGTGCCAGCAGCAAAGACCAGGGGATGAACACTGAAGCTTTCTTT
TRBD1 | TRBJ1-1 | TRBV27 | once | CASSLGQWNTEAFF | TGTGCCAGCAGTTTGGGACAGTGGAACACTGAAGCTTTCTTT
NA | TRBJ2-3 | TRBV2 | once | CASTEQYTQYF | TGTGCCAGCACCGAACAATATACGCAGTATTTT
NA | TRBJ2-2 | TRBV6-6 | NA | CASRQGFGRRSVAGELFF | TGTGCCAGCCGTCAGGGGTTCGGGAGACGGTCGGTGGCCGGGGAGCTGTTTTTT
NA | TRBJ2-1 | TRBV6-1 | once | CASSELRNYNEQFF | TGTGCCAGCAGTGAACTGAGAAACTACAATGAGCAGTTCTTC
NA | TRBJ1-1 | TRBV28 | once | CAIGGNTEAFF | TGTGCCATTGGGGGCAACACTGAAGCTTTCTTT
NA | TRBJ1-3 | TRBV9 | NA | CASSVGASGNTIYF | TGTGCCAGCAGCGTAGGGGCGTCTGGAAACACCATATATTTT
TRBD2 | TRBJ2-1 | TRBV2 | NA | CASRYTSGEQFF | TGTGCCAGCAGATACACTAGCGGGGAGCAGTTCTTC
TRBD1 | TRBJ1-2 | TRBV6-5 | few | CASSYRDRGGYTF | TGTGCCAGCAGTTACCGGGACAGGGGAGGCTACACCTTC
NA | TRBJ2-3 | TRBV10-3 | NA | CAISARGRADTQYF | TGTGCCATCAGTGCCCGGGGGAGAGCGGATACGCAGTATTTT
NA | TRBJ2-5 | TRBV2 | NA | CASKVGIRETQYF | TGTGCCAGCAAAGTCGGGATTAGGGAGACCCAGTACTTC
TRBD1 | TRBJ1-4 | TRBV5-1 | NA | CASSSSGGINEKLFF | TGCGCCAGCAGCAGTTCAGGGGGTATTAATGAAAAACTGTTTTTT
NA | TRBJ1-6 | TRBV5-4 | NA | CASSLGGNLNSPLHF | TGTGCCAGCAGCTTGGGGGGGAACCTAAATTCACCCCTCCACTTT
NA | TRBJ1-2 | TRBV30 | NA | CAWSRTGQGSYGYTF | TGTGCCTGGAGCCGAACGGGGCAGGGGAGCTATGGCTACACCTTC
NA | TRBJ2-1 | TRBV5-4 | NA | CASSRPGGGASYNEQFF | TGTGCCAGCAGCCGACCTGGCGGCGGAGCTAGCTACAATGAGCAGTTCTTC
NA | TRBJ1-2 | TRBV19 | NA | CASTLGPDGYTF | TGTGCCAGTACCCTGGGACCAGATGGCTACACCTTC
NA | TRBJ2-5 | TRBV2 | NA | CASFGGAGEPQYF | TGTGCCAGTTTTGGAGGGGCCGGAGAGCCCCAGTACTTC
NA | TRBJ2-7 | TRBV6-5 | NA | CASQLGLPSYEQYF | TGTGCCAGCCAGCTGGGACTTCCATCCTACGAGCAGTACTTC
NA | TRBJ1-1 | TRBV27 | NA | CATSLGTEAFF | TGTGCCACCTCCCTAGGCACTGAAGCTTTCTTT
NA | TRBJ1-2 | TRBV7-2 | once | CASSLGRTAQVYGYTF | TGTGCCAGCAGCTTAGGCCGGACAGCTCAGGTCTACGGCTACACCTTC
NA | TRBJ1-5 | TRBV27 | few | CASSPVSGGQPQHF | TGTGCCAGCAGCCCCGTCTCAGGAGGGCAGCCCCAGCATTTT
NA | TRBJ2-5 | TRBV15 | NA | CATSRGQYF | TGTGCCACCAGCAGAGGGCAGTACTTC
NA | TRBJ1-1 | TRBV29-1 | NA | CSVGQNTEAFF | TGCAGCGTTGGGCAGAACACTGAAGCTTTCTTT
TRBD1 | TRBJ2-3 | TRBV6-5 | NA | CASSYSGGADTQYF | TGTGCCAGCAGTTACTCAGGGGGCGCAGATACGCAGTATTTT
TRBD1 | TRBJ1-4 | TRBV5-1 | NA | CASSPGAGTGNEKLFF | TGCGCCAGCAGCCCGGGGGCCGGGACAGGGAATGAAAAACTGTTTTTT
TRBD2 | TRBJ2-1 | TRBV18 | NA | CASSPGTSGFHEQFF | TGTGCCAGCTCACCAGGGACTAGCGGGTTTCATGAGCAGTTCTTC